The 17 T cell receptor beta chains below all came from one sample that was sequenced in a study of shared clonotypes between healthy human individuals. Profiled with immunoSEQ multiplex PCR; TCRdb holds only in-frame clones, not every one. The sample records 1,500,000 or so clones, 96% being singletons. Sequencing was carried out using naive CD4+ T cells sorted from blood. Indicated subset: CD45RA+ positively selected. The receptors stem from a man aged 25 to 40 in good health.

This chain connects TRBV10-1 to TRBJ2-1; no clear D. V was pared by 4 bases and J by 9 bases, with 16 bases between. CDR1 and CDR2 from the germline V gene are WNHNN and SYGVQD (reference sequence). This CDR3 has 14 residues. CDR3 nucleotide sequence: TGCGCCAGCAGTGGTCAGTCAGTTATGGGTGAGCAGTTCTTC. Its protein product is CASSGQSVMGEQFF.

The chain combines TRBV10-2 with TRBJ2-1; 8 positions match TRBD1. From germline, CDR1 is WSHSY and CDR2 SAAADI. J lost 9 bases, V lost 6 bases, and 10 bases had no gene match. The CDR3 covers 14 residues. The CDR3 reads CASSSTGVWGEQFF. The CDR3 coding sequence is TGCGCCAGCAGCTCGACAGGGGTCTGGGGTGAGCAGTTCTTC.

The gene calls are TRBV18 and TRBJ2-1, with TRBD1 matching 7 bases. Looked up from germline, CDR1 is KGHSH and CDR2 is LQKENI. The length of the CDR3 is 16 residues. J lost 7 bases, V lost 3 bases, and 12 bases had no gene match. The CDR3 DNA follows: TGTGCCAGCTCACCTGAAAACAGGGGTAGGAGAAATGAGCAGTTCTTC. Protein sequence: CASSPENRGRRNEQFF.

With respect to this clone: Additional DNA sequences in this sample encode the identical CDR3. The chain has TRBV5-1 and TRBJ2-2; no definite D call. The CDR3 consists of 15 residues. Trimming took 0 bases from V and 2 from J, leaving 8 bases between them. Germline CDR1 is SGHRS and CDR2 is YFSETQ. The CDR3 protein is CASSLVAKNTGELFF. In nucleotides, the CDR3 is TGCGCCAGCAGCTTGGTTGCAAAAAACACCGGGGAGCTGTTTTTT.

The chain carries TRBV6-1 and TRBJ2-3; 12 positions agree with TRBD1. Germline CDR1 reads MNHNS; CDR2 reads SASEGT. This CDR3 has 16 residues. The V segment lost 4 bases and the J segment 4 bases; nucleotides outside the gene matches: 6. The CDR3 loop reads CASSVSGTGGADTQYF. CDR3 DNA sequence: TGTGCCAGCAGTGTTAGCGGGACAGGGGGCGCAGATACGCAGTATTTT.

The chain couples TRBV7-9 to TRBJ2-1, with 11 bases that match TRBD2. This CDR3 region has 15 residues. V trimming: 0 bases; J trimming: 8 bases; junction bases outside the gene matches: 3. Germline V gives CDR1 SEHNR, CDR2 FQNEAQ (reference sequence). The CDR3 is CASSLASGRAHEQFF. CDR3 nucleotide sequence: TGTGCCAGCAGCTTAGCTAGCGGGAGGGCCCATGAGCAGTTCTTC.

CDR3 region: CASSLPRTGSNIQYF. The DNA for the CDR3 is TGTGCCAGCAGCCTCCCCCGGACAGGGTCAAACATTCAGTACTTC. This chain connects TRBV5-8 to TRBJ2-4, with 8 bases fitting TRBD1. The CDR3 is 15 amino acids. Trimming cost V 4 bases and J 6 bases; bases outside gene matches: 9. The germline gives CDR1 SGHTS, CDR2 YDEGEE.

As regards this clone: The same CDR3 is also encoded by other DNA sequences in this sample. The chain carries TRBV28 and TRBJ2-7; TRBD1 aligns across 10 bases. The germline V gene encodes CDR1 MDHEN and CDR2 SYDVKM. The CDR3 is made up of 14 amino acids. Trimming at V came to 4 bases and at J to 4 bases, leaving 4 bases not matched to a gene. This CDR3 is CASSSGTGVYEQYF. Here the CDR3 DNA reads TGTGCCAGCAGTTCTGGGACAGGGGTATACGAGCAGTACTTC.

V gene TRBV28 combines with J gene TRBJ2-7; 8 bases align to TRBD1. Trimming removed 3 bases from V and 3 bases from J; junction bases left unmatched: 4. This CDR3 has 14 amino acids. CDR1 and CDR2 from the germline V gene are MDHEN and SYDVKM. The CDR3 nucleotides are TGTGCCAGCAGTTTGACCGGGACAGGCTACGAGCAGTACTTC. Translated: CASSLTGTGYEQYF.

Regarding this clone: This sample includes further DNA sequences coding for the same CDR3. The V gene is TRBV7-2, the J gene TRBJ2-7; 8 bases are shared with TRBD2. Germline CDR1 and CDR2: SGHTA and FQGNSA. The CDR3 length is 15 residues. J lost 0 bases, V lost 5 bases, and 6 bases had no gene match. The DNA of the CDR3 is TGTGCCAGCAGCATAACTAGCGGCAGCTCCTACGAGCAGTACTTC. Translation gives CASSITSGSSYEQYF.

The rearrangement uses TRBV7-3 and TRBJ2-2, with D maybe TRBD1 (5 bases). From germline, CDR1 is SGHTA and CDR2 FQGTGA. This CDR3 region has 15 residues. V was shortened by 2 bases and J by 5 bases, with 12 bases between the two germline ends. The CDR3 DNA reads TGTGCCAGCAGCTTAGGCGGCCCAGGGACCGGGGAGCTGTTTTTT. Its protein is CASSLGGPGTGELFF.

The chain uses TRBV28 and TRBJ2-3; D is possibly TRBD1 (6 bases). Trimming pared 3 bases from V and 0 bases from J, leaving 10 bases between. CDR1 MDHEN and CDR2 SYDVKM come from the germline V gene. The CDR3 consists of 15 residues. The CDR3 nucleotides read TGTGCCAGCAGTTTTGCCAGGGGAAGCACAGATACGCAGTATTTT. It is translated as CASSFARGSTDTQYF.

The chain uses TRBV5-1 and TRBJ1-4; a possible D gene is TRBD1 (5 bases). This CDR3 is built from 16 residues. Germline CDR1 is SGHRS and CDR2 is YFSETQ. Trimming stripped 6 bases from V and 8 bases from J, with 23 bases between. The CDR3 bases are TGCGCCAGCAAAAGAGGGGAGCGGGGTTTTAGCGAAAAACTGTTTTTT. Encoded protein: CASKRGERGFSEKLFF.

V and J are TRBV18 and TRBJ1-4, with a tentative D call TRBD1 (5 bases). CDR3 length: 13 amino acids. Germline CDR1 and CDR2: KGHSH and LQKENI. V was pared by 3 bases and J by 8 bases, with 10 bases between. CDR3 residues: CASSPEQDEKLFF. Written as DNA, the CDR3 is TGTGCCAGCTCACCGGAACAGGACGAAAAACTGTTTTTT.

The chain employs TRBV14 and TRBJ2-7; 7 positions agree with TRBD2. Trimming at V came to 1 base and at J to 5 bases, leaving 8 bases not matched to a gene. Germline-derived CDR1 and CDR2 are SGHDN and FVKESK. The CDR3 covers 15 residues. This chain's CDR3 is CASSQVRLAMNEQYF. CDR3 in DNA: TGTGCCAGCAGCCAAGTGCGACTAGCAATGAACGAGCAGTACTTC. The full variable domain, rest sourced from reference TRBV14 and TRBJ2-7, is EAGVTQFPSHSVIEKGQTVTLRCDPISGHDNLYWYRRVMGKEIKFLLHFVKESKQDESGMPNNRFLAERTGGTYSTLKVQPAELEDSGVYFCASSQVRLAMNEQYFGPGTRLTVT.

This clone occurred once. The V and J genes are TRBV7-2 and TRBJ2-5, with D tentatively TRBD2 (6 bases). Deletions cut 8 bases from V and 2 bases from J, with 24 bases between. This CDR3 spans 17 amino acids. CDR1 is SGHTA, CDR2 FQGNSA, per germline. The chain's CDR3 is CASRRLGAGSLQETQYF. CDR3 DNA sequence: TGTGCCAGCCGCCGTCTTGGGGCGGGATCCTTACAAGAGACCCAGTACTTC. Complete variable domain (other parts from reference TRBV7-2 and TRBJ2-5): GAGVSQSPSNKVTEKGKDVELRCDPISGHTALYWYRQSLGQGLEFLIYFQGNSAPDKSGLPSDRFSAERTGGSVSTLTIQRTQQEDSAVYLCASRRLGAGSLQETQYFGPGTRLLVL.

V gene TRBV5-4 combines with J gene TRBJ2-3; 8 bases align to TRBD2. J was trimmed by 8 bases and V by 1 base; bases with no gene match: 6. CDR3 length: 14 residues. From germline, CDR1 is SGHNT and CDR2 YYREEE (reference sequence). The CDR3: CASSLLAGGVTQYF. CDR3 nucleotide sequence: TGTGCCAGCAGCTTGTTGGCGGGAGGCGTTACGCAGTATTTT. Full variable domain (missing parts from reference TRBV5-4 and TRBJ2-3): ETGVTQSPTHLIKTRGQQVTLRCSSQSGHNTVSWYQQALGQGPQFIFQYYREEENGRGNFPPRFSGLQFPNYSSELNVNALELDDSALYLCASSLLAGGVTQYFGPGTRLTVL.